This TCR beta chain was sequenced for a study of cytomegalovirus exposure and HLA in healthy donors. Across the study: Earlier, 117 million unique TCR beta sequences were recovered from around 190 million T cells by an analysis.

This clone appeared once. The primer mix had 60 Vbeta and 13 Jbeta primers. Libraries were prepared by immunoSEQ multiplex PCR; TCRdb keeps only in-frame clonotypes and omits some of them. The profile shows 35,000 to 45,000 clones, about two thirds of them singletons. The CDR3 has 14 amino acids. Trimming took 0 bases from V and 6 from J, leaving 9 bases between them. Germline loops: CDR1 SGDLS, CDR2 YYNGEE. The origin of this receptor is a man aged 55 to 69 in good health and CMV-seropositive. The specimen sequenced was PBMCs. This chain joins TRBV9 and TRBJ2-2; tentatively, D is TRBD1 (5 bases). The CDR3 here is CASSVVTDSGELFF. The CDR3 nucleotides are TGTGCCAGCAGCGTAGTGACAGATTCCGGGGAGCTGTTTTTT.